This T cell receptor beta chain was observed in a study of cytomegalovirus exposure and HLA in healthy donors. V lost 4 bases and J lost 3; bases outside the gene matches: 7. The CDR3 runs to 16 residues. The germline gives CDR1 SGDLS, CDR2 YYNGEE. Findings and limits, study-wide: Sequencing probably produced one cluster of sequence variants that were highly shared. Presence/absence analyses supposed approximately even sequencing depth among donors. As a later analysis revealed, most CMV-associated TCR beta chains appeared HLA-restricted.

As to this clone: Its antigen is undetermined.

Amplification used 60 Vbeta primers and 13 Jbeta primers. The table came from immunoSEQ multiplex PCR; TCRdb's copy has only in-frame clones and leaves some out. The sample yields 30,000 to 40,000 clones, 65% to 75% seen once. The sequenced sample was PBMCs. The clonotype comes from a man in his forties in good health and CMV-seropositive. The rearrangement joins TRBV9 to TRBJ2-1; 10 nucleotides line up with TRBD2. The CDR3 nucleotides read TGTGCCAGCAGCTCCATACTAGCGGGGAACTACAATGAGCAGTTCTTC. This encodes CASSSILAGNYNEQFF. Filled out from reference TRBV9 and TRBJ2-1, the complete variable domain reads DSGVTQTPKHLITATGQRVTLRCSPRSGDLSVYWYQQSLDQGLQFLIQYYNGEERAKGNILERFSAQQFPDLHSELNLSSLELGDSALYFCASSSILAGNYNEQFFGPGTRLTVL.